Below are 23 T cell receptor beta chains sequenced from a single sample in a study of graft-versus-host responses after intestinal transplantation. These TCRs' antigens remain unknown. Sequenced by immunoSEQ multiplex PCR; TCRdb stores in-frame clones only, minus some. The sample lists over 100,000 clones; around 94% were seen once. The sequencing used unstimulated CD8+ T cells sorted from spleen or lymph node cells, collected before transplant. The receptors were sampled from a human donor who was the organ donor for an intestinal transplant.

The chain links TRBV4-3 to TRBJ1-1; 7 bases fit TRBD1. Germline CDR1 and CDR2: LGHNA and YSLEER. The V segment lost 0 bases and the J segment 1 base; nucleotides outside the gene matches: 5. CDR3 length: 16 amino acids. CDR3 nucleotides: TGCGCCAGCAGCCAAGATACAGGGGTGCCGAACACTGAAGCTTTCTTT. It translates to CASSQDTGVPNTEAFF.

This clone was seen a handful of times. V and J are TRBV4-3 and TRBJ2-7, with 12 positions matching TRBD2. V lost 4 bases and J lost 6; bases outside the gene matches: 10. The CDR3 runs 16 residues. CDR1 is LGHNA, CDR2 YSLEER, per germline. The CDR3 region is CASSRHWPGLAGEQYF. The CDR3 region has the DNA TGCGCCAGCAGCCGGCACTGGCCGGGACTAGCGGGCGAGCAGTACTTC.

The V and J genes are TRBV29-1 and TRBJ2-7; TRBD1 matches at 8 bases. Looked up from germline, CDR1 is SQVTM and CDR2 is ANQGSEA. Trimming cost V 0 bases and J 7 bases; bases outside gene matches: 11. This CDR3 region has 15 residues. This chain's CDR3 is CSVEDLRTGTREQYF. The CDR3 coding sequence is TGCAGCGTTGAAGATCTAAGGACAGGGACCCGAGAGCAGTACTTC.

This rearrangement joins TRBV27 to TRBJ1-2; D unresolved. Germline V gene lookup returns CDR1 MNHEY and CDR2 SMNVEV (reference sequence). This CDR3 spans 15 amino acids. Trimming stripped 3 bases from V and 0 bases from J, with 11 bases between. CDR3 nucleotide sequence: TGTGCCAGCAGTTTCTCCCCGAGCCCTAACTATGGCTACACCTTC. Translated, it gives CASSFSPSPNYGYTF.

Only one count was recorded for this clone. V and J are TRBV2 and TRBJ2-7; 7 positions agree with TRBD2. Losses at the gene ends were 6 bases for V and 4 bases for J; bases not matched to a gene: 9. Germline CDR1 SNHLY, CDR2 FYNNEI. CDR3 size: 14 residues. The CDR3 nucleotides are TGTGCCAGCAGGGCAGCTAGCGGAGTATACGAGCAGTACTTC. Its translation is CASRAASGVYEQYF.

The rearrangement uses TRBV2 and TRBJ2-7; 8 nucleotides match TRBD1. With V trimmed by 1 base and J by 2 bases, 10 bases remained unmatched. CDR1 is SNHLY and CDR2 is FYNNEI in the germline V gene. The CDR3 sequence is 17 residues long. In DNA, the CDR3 is TGTGCCAGCAGTGAAGACATTTCCGGGACAGGAGCCTACGAGCAGTACTTC. Amino acids: CASSEDISGTGAYEQYF.

The V gene is TRBV9, the J gene TRBJ2-5, with D perhaps matching TRBD2 (6 bases). The CDR3 contains 15 residues. Germline CDR1 is SGDLS and CDR2 is YYNGEE. Deletions cut 0 bases from V and 2 bases from J, with 11 bases between. CDR3: CASSVATSPQETQYF. DNA for the CDR3: TGTGCCAGCAGCGTAGCTACTAGCCCACAAGAGACCCAGTACTTC.

This clone appeared a single time. This chain connects TRBV7-8 to TRBJ2-4; 7 nucleotides agree with TRBD2. V trimming: 5 bases; J trimming: 0 bases; junction bases outside the gene matches: 7. The germline gives CDR1 SGHVS, CDR2 FQNEAQ. The CDR3 runs to 16 residues. The CDR3 bases are TGTGCCAGCAGCCCGGGGGGTTCTCTAGCCAAAAACATTCAGTACTTC. Translated: CASSPGGSLAKNIQYF.

The rearrangement joins TRBV10-3 to TRBJ1-1; D call uncertain. The CDR3 extends over 16 amino acids. Germline V gene lookup returns CDR1 ENHRY and CDR2 SYGVKD. The V end was cut by 0 bases, the J end by 1 base, with 12 bases between. The CDR3 region has the DNA TGTGCCATCAGTGAGTCGGTGTATGTAGCGAACACTGAAGCTTTCTTT. It yields the protein CAISESVYVANTEAFF.

The V call is TRBV9, the J call TRBJ2-3; 7 nucleotides agree with TRBD1. The CDR3 contains 13 residues. J lost 4 bases, V lost 4 bases, and 3 bases had no gene match. Germline lookup yields CDR1 SGDLS and CDR2 YYNGEE. The CDR3 DNA is TGTGCCAGCAGCCCAGGGGGAGCAGATACGCAGTATTTT. Amino acid sequence: CASSPGGADTQYF. Full variable domain (missing parts from reference TRBV9 and TRBJ2-3): DSGVTQTPKHLITATGQRVTLRCSPRSGDLSVYWYQQSLDQGLQFLIQYYNGEERAKGNILERFSAQQFPDLHSELNLSSLELGDSALYFCASSPGGADTQYFGPGTRLTVL.

The chain joins TRBV6-5 to TRBJ1-1; TRBD1 matches at 7 bases. This CDR3 comprises 11 residues. CDR1 is MNHEY, CDR2 SVGAGI, per germline. Trimming took 5 bases from V and 7 from J; bases not matched to a gene: 1. CDR3 residues: CASSGQVEAFF. CDR3 DNA sequence: TGTGCCAGCAGTGGACAGGTTGAAGCTTTCTTT.

The chain has TRBV5-6 and TRBJ2-6, with D possibly TRBD2 on 6 matching bases. This CDR3 contains 19 residues. CDR1 is SGHDT and CDR2 is YYEEEE in the germline V gene. Trimming removed 0 bases from V and 0 bases from J, with 16 bases in between. CDR3 protein: CASSLAGTLESSGANVLTF. Written as DNA, the CDR3 is TGTGCCAGCAGCTTGGCCGGGACTCTCGAGAGCTCTGGGGCCAACGTCCTGACTTTC.

The chain carries TRBV6-1 and TRBJ1-2; the D gene is possibly TRBD1 (6 bases). CDR3 size: 13 residues. The ends were cut back, 5 bases at V and 5 bases at J, with 12 bases in the middle. Germline CDR1 reads MNHNS; CDR2 reads SASEGT. The CDR3 DNA reads TGTGCCAGCAGTCAGGGGCGGTATTATGGCTACACCTTC. It translates to CASSQGRYYGYTF.

The chain carries TRBV4-2 and TRBJ1-2, with D maybe TRBD1 (5 bases). Germline V gene lookup returns CDR1 LGHNA and CDR2 YNFKEQ. This CDR3 comprises 13 residues. The V gene lost 1 base and the J gene lost 4 bases, with 7 bases spanning the gap. The CDR3 sequence is CASSQGGVYGYTF. CDR3 coding DNA: TGTGCCAGCAGCCAAGGGGGGGTCTATGGCTACACCTTC.

The J gene is TRBJ2-1, the V gene TRBV6-5; D not resolved. The CDR3 length is 13 residues. V was trimmed by 5 bases and J by 1 base, leaving 6 bases between them. Germline lookup yields CDR1 MNHEY and CDR2 SVGAGI. CDR3 loop: CASSDFSYNEQFF. The CDR3 nucleotides are TGTGCCAGCAGTGACTTTTCCTACAATGAGCAGTTCTTC.

This clone was observed a handful of times. The chain joins TRBV5-8 to TRBJ2-1; D is undetermined. Germline V gene data show CDR1 as SGHTS and CDR2 as YDEGEE. V was clipped by 4 bases and J by 1 base, with 3 bases between them. This CDR3 comprises 12 residues. In DNA, the CDR3 is TGTGCCAGCAGCCCTTCCTACAATGAGCAGTTCTTC. Its translation is CASSPSYNEQFF.

The chain combines TRBV7-2 with TRBJ2-7; D not certain. V was pared by 5 bases and J by 0 bases, with 14 bases between. CDR1 SGHTA and CDR2 FQGNSA come from the germline V gene. The CDR3 is 15 residues long. The CDR3 loop is CASSLIDQDSYEQYF. In nucleotides, the CDR3 is TGTGCCAGCAGCCTCATCGATCAGGACTCCTACGAGCAGTACTTC.

The CDR3 sequence is CASSENPTRYEQYF. DNA for the CDR3: TGTGCCAGCAGTGAAAACCCCACCCGCTACGAGCAGTACTTC. J is TRBJ2-7 and V is TRBV2; D is undetermined. Trimming stripped 2 bases from V and 3 bases from J, with 11 bases between. The CDR3 totals 14 residues. Germline values: CDR1 SNHLY, CDR2 FYNNEI.

The chain combines TRBV9 with TRBJ2-3, with D unresolved. Germline lookup yields CDR1 SGDLS and CDR2 YYNGEE. This CDR3 spans 12 amino acids. Trimming shortened V by 5 bases and J by 2 bases, and 6 bases separated the two germline ends. CDR3 protein: CASSPDTDTQYF. The CDR3, as DNA: TGTGCCAGCAGTCCTGACACAGATACGCAGTATTTT.

The V call is TRBV7-9, the J call TRBJ1-1, with D perhaps TRBD1 (6 bases). This CDR3 has 15 residues. V lost 7 bases and J 2 bases, leaving 17 bases between the germline ends. In germline, CDR1 is SEHNR, CDR2 FQNEAQ (reference sequence). In nucleotides, the CDR3 is TGTGCCAGCATCCTCTCGGAAGGGGGAAACACTGAAGCTTTCTTT. Its protein product is CASILSEGGNTEAFF.

This clone was detected only once. The V and J genes are TRBV7-9 and TRBJ1-2, with a possible D match to TRBD1 (6 bases). Per the germline V gene, CDR1 is SEHNR and CDR2 is FQNEAQ (reference sequence). V was pared by 1 base and J by 2 bases, with 11 bases between. CDR3 length: 15 amino acids. Written as DNA, the CDR3 is TGTGCCAGCAGCTTAGAGGGAACAGGGAACTATGGCTACACCTTC. Its protein is CASSLEGTGNYGYTF.

The CDR3: CASSLSPRTSGRDGGTDTQYF. In DNA, the CDR3 is TGTGCCAGCAGTTTGTCCCCCCGGACTAGCGGGAGGGACGGGGGCACAGATACGCAGTATTTT. The chain couples TRBV27 to TRBJ2-3; 15 bases are shared with TRBD2. The V and J ends lost 3 bases and 1 base, in that order; junction bases with no gene match: 14. The CDR3 loop spans 21 amino acids. CDR1 MNHEY and CDR2 SMNVEV come from the germline V gene (reference sequence).

The gene calls are TRBV27 and TRBJ1-2; D uncertain. Trimming took 3 bases from V and 8 from J, leaving 16 bases between them. Germline lookup yields CDR1 MNHEY and CDR2 SMNVEV (reference sequence). The CDR3 is made up of 14 amino acids. CDR3 in amino acids: CASSLAPGLSGYTF. The CDR3 DNA sequence: TGTGCCAGCAGTTTGGCGCCCGGACTCTCGGGCTACACCTTC.